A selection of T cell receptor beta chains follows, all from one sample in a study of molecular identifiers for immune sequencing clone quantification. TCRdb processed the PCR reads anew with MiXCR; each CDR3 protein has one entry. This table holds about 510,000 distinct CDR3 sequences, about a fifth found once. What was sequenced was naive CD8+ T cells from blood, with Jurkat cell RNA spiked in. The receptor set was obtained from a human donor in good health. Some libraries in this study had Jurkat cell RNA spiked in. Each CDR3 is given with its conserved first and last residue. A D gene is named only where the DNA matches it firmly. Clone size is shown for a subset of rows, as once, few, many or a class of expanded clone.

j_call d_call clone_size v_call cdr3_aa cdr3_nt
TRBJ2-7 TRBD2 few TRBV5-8 CASTVAGEGEQYF TGTGCCAGCACCGTCGCGGGGGAGGGAGAGCAGTACTTC
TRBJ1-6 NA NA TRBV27 CASSLDGFGDSPLHF TGTGCCAGCAGTTTAGATGGGTTTGGAGATTCACCCCTCCACTTT
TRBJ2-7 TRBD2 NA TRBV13 CASSLGVLADSYEQYF TGTGCCAGCAGCTTAGGCGTGCTAGCGGACTCCTACGAGCAGTACTTC
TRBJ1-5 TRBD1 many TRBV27 CASSGTGGPSNQPQHF TGTGCCAGCAGTGGGACAGGGGGGCCCAGCAATCAGCCCCAGCATTTT
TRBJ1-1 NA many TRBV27 CASSLQGRVTEAFF TGTGCCAGCAGCCTACAGGGAAGGGTTACTGAAGCTTTCTTT
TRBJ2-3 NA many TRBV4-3 CASSQDRERSTDTQYF TGCGCCAGCAGCCAAGATCGAGAGCGGAGCACAGATACGCAGTATTTT
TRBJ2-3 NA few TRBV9 CASSGHSGGQFTDTQYF TGTGCCAGCAGCGGCCACTCCGGCGGCCAATTCACAGATACGCAGTATTTT
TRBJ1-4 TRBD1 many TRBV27 CASTPGQGALINEKLFF TGTGCCAGCACACCGGGACAGGGGGCGTTAATTAATGAAAAACTGTTTTTT
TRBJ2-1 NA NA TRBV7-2 CASSWAGPYNEQFF TGTGCCAGCAGCTGGGCGGGACCCTACAATGAGCAGTTCTTC
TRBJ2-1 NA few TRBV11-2 CASSPGGGPPYNEQFF TGTGCCAGCAGCCCCGGGGGTGGACCACCCTACAATGAGCAGTTCTTC
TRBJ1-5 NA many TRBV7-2 CASSLGGFNQPQHF TGTGCCAGCAGCTTAGGTGGATTTAATCAGCCCCAGCATTTT
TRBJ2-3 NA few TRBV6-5 CASSYSAVLSDTQYF TGTGCCAGCAGTTACTCGGCCGTACTCTCAGATACGCAGTATTTT
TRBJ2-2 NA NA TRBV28 CASSLYSGGELFF TGTGCCAGCAGTTTGTACAGCGGCGGGGAGCTGTTTTTT
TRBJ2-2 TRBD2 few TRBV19 CASSYRAGPNTGELFF TGTGCCAGTAGCTACCGAGCGGGACCGAACACCGGGGAGCTGTTTTTT
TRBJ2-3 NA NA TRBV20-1 CSARDEEDTQYF TGCAGTGCTAGAGATGAGGAAGATACGCAGTATTTT
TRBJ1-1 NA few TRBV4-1 CASSQARTSNTEAFF TGCGCCAGCAGCCAAGCCAGGACATCAAACACTGAAGCTTTCTTT
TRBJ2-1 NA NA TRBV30 CAWSATNYNEQFF TGTGCCTGGAGTGCCACGAATTACAATGAGCAGTTCTTC
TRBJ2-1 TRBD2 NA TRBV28 CASSPRTSPLEQFF TGTGCCAGCAGTCCCCGGACTAGCCCGCTAGAGCAGTTCTTC
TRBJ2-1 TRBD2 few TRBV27 CASSPLTGGPYNEQFF TGTGCCAGCAGTCCCCTTACGGGGGGGCCGTACAATGAGCAGTTCTTC
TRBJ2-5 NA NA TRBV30 CAWSGEETQYF TGTGCCTGGAGTGGAGAAGAGACCCAGTACTTC
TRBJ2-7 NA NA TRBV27 CASASGRSSYEQYF TGTGCCAGTGCTTCCGGACGGAGCTCCTACGAGCAGTACTTC
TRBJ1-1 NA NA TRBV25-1 CASSEHGVLRYTEAFF TGTGCCAGCAGTGAACACGGAGTTTTGCGGTACACTGAAGCTTTCTTT
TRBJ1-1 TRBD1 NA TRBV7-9 CASSPGQGADTEAFF TGTGCCAGCAGCCCGGGACAGGGGGCGGACACTGAAGCTTTCTTT
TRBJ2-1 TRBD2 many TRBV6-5 CASSSGPEGGSSNEQFF TGTGCCAGCAGTTCGGGGCCGGAGGGAGGGAGCTCCAATGAGCAGTTCTTC
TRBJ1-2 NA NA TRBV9 CASSVVRYGYTF TGTGCCAGCAGCGTAGTAAGATATGGCTACACCTTC
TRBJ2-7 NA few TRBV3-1 CASSQGPADSYEQYF TGTGCCAGCAGCCAAGGACCAGCTGATTCCTACGAGCAGTACTTC
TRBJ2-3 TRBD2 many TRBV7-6 CASSPGLAATFNTQYF TGTGCCAGCAGCCCTGGACTAGCGGCGACCTTTAATACGCAGTATTTT
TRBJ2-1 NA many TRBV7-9 CASSLVPGTYNEQFF TGTGCCAGCAGCTTAGTTCCCGGGACCTACAATGAGCAGTTCTTC
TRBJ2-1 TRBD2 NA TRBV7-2 CASSLVRLAGAEQFF TGTGCCAGCAGCTTAGTGAGGCTAGCGGGAGCGGAGCAGTTCTTC
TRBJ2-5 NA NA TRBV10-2 CASSYGASLETQYF TGCGCCAGCAGTTACGGGGCTTCGCTAGAGACCCAGTACTTC
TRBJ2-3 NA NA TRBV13 CASSPGPLSDTQYF TGTGCCAGCAGCCCGGGACCACTTTCAGATACGCAGTATTTT
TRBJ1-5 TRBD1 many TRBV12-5 CASGLPKSSSRDRVNQPQHF TGTGCTAGTGGTTTGCCAAAGTCGAGTTCCCGGGACAGGGTCAATCAGCCCCAGCATTTT
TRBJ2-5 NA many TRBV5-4 CASSPPDLQETQYF TGTGCCAGCAGCCCCCCGGACTTGCAAGAGACCCAGTACTTC
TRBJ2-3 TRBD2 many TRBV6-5 CASRIIAGGPADTQYF TGTGCCAGCAGGATAATAGCGGGAGGGCCGGCAGATACGCAGTATTTT
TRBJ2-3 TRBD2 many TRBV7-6 CASSLGSGGLYTDTQYF TGTGCCAGCAGCTTAGGTAGCGGGGGATTGTACACAGATACGCAGTATTTT
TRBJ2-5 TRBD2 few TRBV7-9 CASSLLFGGGNQETQYF TGTGCCAGCAGCCTTCTCTTCGGGGGGGGAAACCAAGAGACCCAGTACTTC
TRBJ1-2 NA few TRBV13 CASSLAGETNYGYTF TGTGCCAGCAGCCTCGCAGGGGAGACAAACTATGGCTACACCTTC
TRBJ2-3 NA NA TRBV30 CAWSVGAGRNTQYF TGTGCCTGGAGTGTAGGGGCAGGCAGGAATACGCAGTATTTT
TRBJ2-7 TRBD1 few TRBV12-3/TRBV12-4 CASSFGTGLEEQYF TGTGCCAGCAGTTTCGGGACAGGGCTCGAAGAGCAGTACTTC
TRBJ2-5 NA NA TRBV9 CASSGGTPLGYQETQYF TGTGCCAGCAGCGGCGGGACACCATTAGGGTACCAAGAGACCCAGTACTTC
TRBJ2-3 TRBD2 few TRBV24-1 CATSDFGLAGEEDTQYF TGTGCCACCAGTGATTTCGGACTAGCGGGAGAGGAAGATACGCAGTATTTT